This is a list of T cell receptor beta chains from one sample in a study of blood T cell repertoires in COVID-19. Clones were sequenced by immunoSEQ multiplex PCR, and TCRdb holds only the in-frame ones, with some missing. This table has roughly 200,000 clones, around 87% appearing once. Specimen: peripheral blood. Source of these receptors: a woman between 18 and 30 years old who had recovered from COVID-19. Both conserved end residues are part of each CDR3. The D gene is left open where the match is weak. Clone size is stated in some rows and not others, as once, few, many or a class when expanded.

j_gene,v_gene,abundance,d_gene,CDR3nt,CDR3aa
TRBJ2-7,TRBV4-1,NA,TRBD1,TGCGCCAGCAGCCAGGAAGGGACAGGGGGCAGGGGAGGGTCCTACGAGCAGTACTTC,CASSQEGTGGRGGSYEQYF
TRBJ2-3,TRBV2,NA,NA,TGTGCCAGCAGTAGGGGCCTCACAGATACGCAGTATTTT,CASSRGLTDTQYF
TRBJ2-6,TRBV27,NA,NA,TGTGCCAGCAGTTTACTGAATTCCGGGTCCTCTGGGGCCAACGTCCTGACTTTC,CASSLLNSGSSGANVLTF
TRBJ2-6,TRBV5-4,NA,TRBD1,TGTGCCAGCAGCTTGAGGCAGGGGGCTGGGGCCAACGTCCTGACTTTC,CASSLRQGAGANVLTF
TRBJ2-5,TRBV30,NA,TRBD1,TGTGCCTGGAAACCAGGGGGACACCAAGAGACCCAGTACTTC,CAWKPGGHQETQYF
TRBJ1-5,TRBV6-5,NA,TRBD1,TGTGCCAGCAGCAGGACAGGGAAAGCCAATCAGCCCCAGCATTTT,CASSRTGKANQPQHF
TRBJ1-1,TRBV25-1,few,TRBD1,TGTGCCAGCAGCACAGGGGACTCGAACACTGAAGCTTTCTTT,CASSTGDSNTEAFF
TRBJ2-3,TRBV20-1,NA,TRBD2,TGCAGTGCTAGTGGACTAGCGGGTGGCACAGATACGCAGTATTTT,CSASGLAGGTDTQYF
TRBJ2-3,TRBV4-3,NA,NA,TGCGCCAGCAGCCAAGAGTTGGTTGCTGCGGATACGCAGTATTTT,CASSQELVAADTQYF
TRBJ2-1,TRBV5-4,NA,TRBD2,TGTGCCAGCAGTACTAGCGGGGGACCCAATGAGCAGTTCTTC,CASSTSGGPNEQFF
TRBJ2-2,TRBV7-8,NA,NA,TGTGCCAGCAGCCACCCCTCACAGGAACCAAACACCGGGGAGCTGTTTTTT,CASSHPSQEPNTGELFF
TRBJ2-1,TRBV9,once,TRBD2,TGTGCCAGCAGCGTAGAGGCTAGCGGGGGGGCTTTCTACAATGAGCAGTTCTTC,CASSVEASGGAFYNEQFF
TRBJ2-7,TRBV7-3,NA,NA,TGTGCCAGCAGCCCCCTCGGGTTTGACTACGAGCAGTACTTC,CASSPLGFDYEQYF
TRBJ1-3,TRBV5-6,NA,NA,TGTGCCAGCAGCTATAATCCCGACGCGGGGGGTGGAAACACCATATATTTT,CASSYNPDAGGGNTIYF
TRBJ1-5,TRBV6-1,once,NA,TGTGCCAGCAGTGAGCGGGGCTTTCAGCCCCAGCATTTT,CASSERGFQPQHF
TRBJ2-1,TRBV27,NA,TRBD2,TGTGCCAGCAGTCGGGGGGGGGCGGGAGCCTGGAATGAGCAGTTCTTC,CASSRGGAGAWNEQFF
TRBJ2-5,TRBV5-4,NA,NA,TGTGCCAGCAGCGCGCAGGCCCGCACGAGTCAAGAGACCCAGTACTTC,CASSAQARTSQETQYF
TRBJ1-3,TRBV7-2,NA,TRBD1,TGTGCCAGCAGCTTAGGAGCAGGGGGCGCGTGGGGAAACACCATATATTTT,CASSLGAGGAWGNTIYF
TRBJ2-2,TRBV7-3,NA,TRBD1,TGTGCCAGCAGCTTACTCCCCAGGGGGCTGGGCACCGGGGAGCTGTTTTTT,CASSLLPRGLGTGELFF
TRBJ2-1,TRBV6-5,NA,TRBD2,TGTGCCAGCAGTTACGGGCGGGGGGGGAGCTATGAGCAGTTCTTC,CASSYGRGGSYEQFF
TRBJ2-3,TRBV5-1,few,TRBD2,TGCGCCAGCAGCTCGGGAACTAGCGGGTCCACAGATACGCAGTATTTT,CASSSGTSGSTDTQYF
TRBJ1-1,TRBV6-4,NA,TRBD1,TGTGCCAGCTTACCGCGGACAGGGAGCTGGTTTAACACTGAAGCTTTCTTT,CASLPRTGSWFNTEAFF
TRBJ2-3,TRBV5-1,NA,NA,TGCGCCAGCAGCTTGACACAGGGTGTTGCGTATTTT,CASSLTQGVAYF
TRBJ2-2,TRBV7-9,NA,TRBD2,TGTGCCAGCAGCTCCCGACTAGCGGGAATTAACACCGGGGAGCTGTTTTTT,CASSSRLAGINTGELFF
TRBJ2-5,TRBV9,once,NA,TGTGCCAGCAGTCCGGGTGTGATTGTGGAGACCCAGTACTTC,CASSPGVIVETQYF
TRBJ2-2,TRBV12-3/TRBV12-4,NA,NA,TGTGCCAGCAGTTTAGCAACGGGGGGGGAGCTGTTTTTT,CASSLATGGELFF
TRBJ1-3,TRBV7-8,NA,NA,TGTGCCAGCAGCGGATTCCAGGGGCTCTCTGGAAACACCATATATTTT,CASSGFQGLSGNTIYF
TRBJ1-6,TRBV6-4,NA,TRBD1,TGTGCCAGCAGTGGGACAGGGAATTCACCCCTCCACTTT,CASSGTGNSPLHF
TRBJ2-7,TRBV5-1,NA,TRBD2,TGCGCCAGCAGCAACGGGGGGTCCTACGAGCAGTACTTC,CASSNGGSYEQYF
TRBJ2-3,TRBV5-8,NA,TRBD2,TGTGCCAGCAGCTTGGCAAGACTAGCGGGAGGCCACGATGGGGATACGCAGTATTTT,CASSLARLAGGHDGDTQYF
TRBJ2-1,TRBV29-1,NA,NA,TGCAGCGTTGACCCCGGGACACGAAGATACAATGAGCAGTTCTTC,CSVDPGTRRYNEQFF
TRBJ1-6,TRBV4-3,NA,NA,TGCGCCAGCAGCCAGGGGAGCCTATCATATAATTCACCCCTCCACTTT,CASSQGSLSYNSPLHF
TRBJ2-7,TRBV5-6,NA,NA,TGTGCCAGCAAGCCTTTTATGGGGGGTTCCTACGAGCAGTACTTC,CASKPFMGGSYEQYF
TRBJ2-5,TRBV11-2,NA,TRBD2,TGTGCCAGCAGCGCTCGCCTCCCTAGCGGGGGGGCTCGGACCCAGTACTTC,CASSARLPSGGARTQYF
TRBJ2-1,TRBV11-2,NA,NA,TGTGCCAGCAGCTTAACCGTAATTAGCGGAAAGGGATTTGGCAATGAGCAGTTCTTC,CASSLTVISGKGFGNEQFF
TRBJ2-6,TRBV5-1,NA,NA,TGCGCCAGCAGCTTGGATCGGAGCTCTGGGGCCAACGTCCTGACTTTC,CASSLDRSSGANVLTF